Below are 3 T cell receptor beta chains sequenced from a single sample in a study of human T cells and chemical hapten exposure. This sample's treatment: therapeutic diphenylcyclopropenone sensitization with weekly scalp DPC. The library tagged each cDNA molecule with unique molecular identifiers. TCRdb re-called the reads through MiXCR, storing one row per CDR3 protein. This table holds over 4,500 distinct CDR3 sequences, around 50% found once. The sequences come from whole blood, collected before DPC sensitization or 2, 6, or about 24 weeks after (not recorded which). Every receptor here comes from an adult with alopecia areata. Some clones in this sample may be carry-over from other donors' samples. This table probably holds off-target reads from a library built for another chain.

The chain joins TRBV27 to TRBJ2-3; D is perhaps TRBD2 (6 bases). The CDR3 is 13 amino acids. Trimming shortened V by 0 bases and J by 7 bases, and 8 bases separated the two germline ends. Germline V gives CDR1 MNHEY, CDR2 SMNVEV (reference sequence). CDR3 sequence reads: CASSLSGGNTQYF. The DNA of the CDR3 is TGTGCCAGCAGTTTATCGGGAGGAAATACGCAGTATTTT.

This clonotype occurred a few times. CDR3 DNA: TGTGCCAGATTTAACCCGAACACCGGGGAGCTGTTTTTT. Translation: CARFNPNTGELFF. The rearrangement uses TRBV19 and TRBJ2-2; D remains ambiguous. There are 13 residues in the CDR3. V shed 9 bases and J shed 0 bases, with 8 bases lying between them. Germline V gene lookup returns CDR1 LNHDA and CDR2 SQIVND (reference sequence).

The chain links TRBV6-2 or TRBV6-3 to TRBJ2-7; TRBD1 matches at 7 bases. V trimming: 6 bases; J trimming: 4 bases; junction bases outside the gene matches: 12. Per the germline V gene, CDR1 is MNHEY and CDR2 is SVGEGT. This CDR3 is 15 amino acids long. The DNA for the CDR3 is TGTGCCAGCAGCCGGTTCCGGGACAGCCTGTACGAGCAGTACTTC. It is translated as CASSRFRDSLYEQYF.